Listed here is a single TCR beta chain. Its antigen is not identified. CDR3 length: 15 amino acids. Germline trimming cut 6 bases from V and 7 bases from J; bases unmatched to any gene: 7. CDR1 and CDR2 from the germline V gene are SGHTA and FQGNSA. This sample stems from a study of blood T cells in healthy people across ages. Together with a sample-barcoded 5' primer, a J-beta primer mix was included in a second PCR lasting about 7 to 12 cycles. Each cDNA was tagged by a template-switch adaptor containing 12 random nucleotides. Each CDR3 protein gets one entry after TCRdb re-called the 5' RACE reads with MiXCR. The data show about 570,000 distinct CDR3 sequences, with approximately 25% seen just once and 18% held by the top ten. Findings and caveats of the study: Conclusively comparing naive with antigen-experienced cells was impossible with unsorted PBMCs.

The specimen was blood. The TCR was taken from a woman in her seventies in good health. The chain couples TRBV7-2 to TRBJ2-1; 12 bases align to TRBD2. The chain's CDR3 is CASSFRTSGENEQFF. CDR3 sequence (DNA): TGTGCCAGCAGTTTCCGGACTAGCGGGGAAAATGAGCAGTTCTTC.